The entry that follows covers one T cell receptor beta chain sequence. Antigen specificity is unknown. The CDR3 has 15 residues. Trimming removed 3 bases from V and 2 bases from J; junction bases left unmatched: 6. Germline V gene sequence: CDR1 SGHAT, CDR2 FQNNGV. These data are taken from a study of blood T cells in healthy people across ages. Study-level points and caveats: Diversity figures derived from one million T cells were judged to underestimate the true value.

A J-beta primer mix and a sample-barcoded 5' primer were used in a second PCR of about 6 to 12 cycles. From the 5' RACE reads, TCRdb called clonotypes with MiXCR, one entry per CDR3 protein. The repertoire holds over a million distinct CDR3 sequences, with around 59% as singletons. The genes are TRBV11-2 and TRBJ2-7, with 8 bases matching TRBD2. This sequence was found in a man aged 18 to 29 in good health. The sample taken for sequencing was blood. The CDR3, as DNA: TGTGCCAGCAGCTTTACCCCCGGGGGGGCCTACGAGCAGTACTTC. As protein: CASSFTPGGAYEQYF.